The 25 T cell receptor beta chains listed next were all sequenced from one sample in a study of regulatory T cells in long-lasting Graves disease. CDR3 regions were amplified by Arm-PCR using iRepertoire HTBI primers to build TCR beta libraries. TCRdb re-derived calls from the multiplex PCR reads in MiXCR, one entry per CDR3 protein. In the table there are 450,000 to 650,000 distinct CDR3 sequences, about 15% of which are singletons. The time point is: newly diagnosed GD, antithyroid drugs for less than 3 months. Isolated PBMC RNA provided the starting material for the TCR library. The same data also contributed to another study, on T cells in Graves' hyperthyroidism and ophthalmopathy.

This material consisted of peripheral blood mononuclear cells (PBMCs), taken at new diagnosis, from a patient treated with antithyroid drugs. These receptors originate from a middle-aged woman with Graves disease.

This clonotype was recorded at least ten times. This rearrangement joins TRBV30 to TRBJ1-6; D remains ambiguous. Germline CDR1 reads GTSNPN; CDR2 reads SVGIG (reference sequence). There are 13 residues in the CDR3. Between the trimmed V and J ends, which lost 4 bases and 5 bases, there was a span of 9 bases. The CDR3 sequence is CAWKGHDNSPLHF. Written as DNA, the CDR3 is TGTGCCTGGAAAGGCCACGATAATTCACCCCTCCACTTT.

The chain links TRBV15 to TRBJ1-5; no reliable D call. This CDR3 has 17 residues. Per germline, CDR1 LNHNV and CDR2 YYDKDF (reference sequence). V was pared by 4 bases and J by 0 bases, with 16 bases between. The CDR3: CATSTATGSYSNQPQHF. CDR3 nucleotides: TGTGCCACCAGCACCGCCACGGGCAGTTATAGCAATCAGCCCCAGCATTTT.

This clonotype was picked up many times. The chain employs TRBV12-3 or TRBV12-4 and TRBJ2-7; D not certain. V gave up 0 bases and J gave up 3 bases, with 6 bases separating them. The CDR3 covers 13 residues. The CDR3 loop reads CASSLALGYEQYF. The CDR3, as DNA: TGTGCCAGCAGTTTAGCTCTCGGCTACGAGCAGTACTTC.

This clonotype was counted many times. The V call is TRBV29-1, the J call TRBJ1-1; D ambiguous. The CDR3 length is 11 residues. Per the germline V gene, CDR1 is SQVTM and CDR2 is ANQGSEA. Trimming cost V 4 bases and J 6 bases, with 9 bases left between them. This CDR3 is CSVGAAPEAFF. As DNA, the CDR3 is TGCAGCGTTGGGGCAGCACCTGAAGCTTTCTTT.

This clonotype was counted at least ten times. This CDR3 reads CASSQSDRAGGGQYF. The CDR3 nucleotides are TGTGCCAGCAGCCAATCGGACAGGGCCGGTGGGGGCCAGTACTTC. The chain links TRBV3-1 to TRBJ2-5, with 8 nucleotides matching TRBD1. V dropped 2 bases and J dropped 10; count of bases not matched to a gene: 12. Germline V gene lookup returns CDR1 LGHDT and CDR2 YNNKEL (reference sequence). The CDR3 is 15 amino acids.

The chain recombines TRBV6-1 with TRBJ2-6, with 8 bases identical to TRBD1. The V gene end was trimmed by 9 bases and the J gene end by 0 bases; junction bases not matched to a gene: 10. The CDR3 consists of 17 residues. Germline V CDR1 and CDR2: MNHNS, SASEGT. As DNA, the CDR3 is TGTGCCAGTGAGACCCGGGACAGGAGCTCTGGGGCCAACGTCCTGACTTTC. Protein sequence: CASETRDRSSGANVLTF.

Concerning this clonotype: Being one base from a much bigger clone, this may be a read error. The chain employs TRBV7-8 and TRBJ1-1, with unresolved D. Trimming left V 2 bases short and J 0 bases short, with 7 bases between. The germline V gene encodes CDR1 SGHVS and CDR2 FQNEAQ. The CDR3 runs to 14 residues. The CDR3 nucleotides read TGTGCCAGCAGCTTACAGAACATGAACACTGAAGCTTTCTTT. Translating it yields CASSLQNMNTEAFF.

About this clonotype itself: Given a much more abundant clone one base away, this may be a read error. This chain links TRBV6-5 with TRBJ1-1; D is unresolved. Per the germline V gene, CDR1 is MNHEY and CDR2 is SVGAGI. Trimming stripped 0 bases from V and 7 bases from J, with 15 bases between. This CDR3 has 15 amino acids. The CDR3 reads CASSYSPVPAIEAFF. CDR3 nucleotide sequence: TGTGCCAGCAGTTACTCCCCGGTCCCCGCTATTGAAGCTTTCTTT.

This clonotype occurred a few times. The V call is TRBV28, the J call TRBJ2-2, with D maybe TRBD2 (6 bases). V gave up 5 bases and J gave up 6 bases, with 22 bases separating them. The CDR3 is 17 residues long. Germline assignment: CDR1 MDHEN and CDR2 SYDVKM. The CDR3 spells CASSPRMKRGYSGELFF. CDR3 coding DNA: TGTGCCAGCAGTCCCCGAATGAAACGGGGGTATTCCGGGGAGCTGTTTTTT.

This clonotype was observed many times. This sequence joins TRBV2 and TRBJ1-5; no reliable D call. The CDR3 has 10 amino acids. Germline-derived CDR1 and CDR2 are SNHLY and FYNNEI. The V end was cut by 11 bases, the J end by 8 bases, with 10 bases between. CDR3: CARPWEPQHF. CDR3 coding DNA: TGTGCCCGCCCTTGGGAGCCCCAGCATTTT.

The CDR3 region is CASSQAPPGEKLFF. The CDR3 DNA reads TGTGCCAGCAGTCAGGCGCCTCCGGGAGAAAAACTGTTTTTT. This chain joins TRBV6-1 and TRBJ1-4; D remains unclear. The CDR3 contains 14 residues. In germline, CDR1 is MNHNS, CDR2 SASEGT. Trimming pared 5 bases from V and 8 bases from J, leaving 15 bases between.

This clonotype was counted at least ten times. The chain employs TRBV6-1 and TRBJ1-2, with D perhaps TRBD1 (6 bases). V lost 1 base and J 8 bases, leaving 11 bases between the germline ends. The CDR3 is 13 amino acids. Germline V gene lookup returns CDR1 MNHNS and CDR2 SASEGT. The CDR3 sequence: CASSEDGGRGYTF. The CDR3 nucleotides are TGTGCCAGCAGTGAAGACGGGGGGCGCGGCTACACCTTC.

A note on this clonotype: A much larger clone sits a single nucleotide away, making a read error possible. The genes are TRBV18 and TRBJ2-1; no clear D. Per the germline V gene, CDR1 is KGHSH and CDR2 is LQKENI. The CDR3 is 12 residues long. The CDR3 nucleotides are TGTGCCAACTCACCCGAGAACAATGAGCAGTTCTTC. It yields the protein CANSPENNEQFF.

This clonotype has a count of ten or more. This rearrangement joins TRBV15 to TRBJ1-2, with D hard to call. V was pared by 4 bases and J by 5 bases, with 11 bases between. CDR1 is LNHNV and CDR2 is YYDKDF in the germline V gene (reference sequence). The CDR3 consists of 13 residues. CDR3 sequence reads: CATSIDKGYGYTF. CDR3 sequence (DNA): TGTGCCACCAGCATAGACAAGGGTTATGGCTACACCTTC.

This clonotype appeared many times. The CDR3 sequence is CASSYARGPIYEQYF. The CDR3 coding sequence is TGTGCCAGCAGCTATGCCCGGGGCCCCATCTACGAGCAGTACTTC. This chain uses TRBV6-1 with TRBJ2-7; D may be TRBD1 or TRBD2 (5 bases each). The length of the CDR3 is 15 residues. Germline lookup yields CDR1 MNHNS and CDR2 SASEGT. V was pared by 6 bases and J by 3 bases, with 18 bases between.

This clonotype was counted many times. The chain has TRBV12-3 or TRBV12-4 and TRBJ1-3; D is ambiguous. Trimming cost V 3 bases and J 1 base, with 16 bases left between them. This CDR3 has 17 residues. DNA for the CDR3: TGTGCCAGCAGTTTTAGTACAGTTCGAGTGTCTGGAAACACCATATATTTT. This translates into CASSFSTVRVSGNTIYF.

This clonotype was picked up many times. V usage is TRBV19 and J usage is TRBJ1-4; 8 bases agree with TRBD1. The J segment lost 5 bases and the V segment lost 7 bases, leaving 9 bases of the junction unmatched. Germline CDR1 LNHDA, CDR2 SQIVND (reference sequence). This CDR3 contains 15 residues. CDR3 bases: TGTGCCAGTACAGAACAGGGGGTCTCGAATGAAAAACTGTTTTTT. It specifies CASTEQGVSNEKLFF.

This clonotype occurred a few times. V and J are TRBV19 and TRBJ1-6; D not resolved. The CDR3 spans 14 residues. Germline assignment: CDR1 LNHDA and CDR2 SQIVND (reference sequence). With 9 bases removed from V and 8 bases from J, the gap between germline ends came to 17 bases. DNA for the CDR3: TGTGCCAGCCGTCCACCCTTTTCGGATTCACCCCTCCACTTT. As protein: CASRPPFSDSPLHF.

This clonotype was picked up many times. The V gene is TRBV3-1, the J gene TRBJ2-7; D not resolved. V was cut by 1 base and J by 7 bases, with 8 bases left in between. The CDR3 sequence is 12 residues long. Germline assignment: CDR1 LGHDT and CDR2 YNNKEL (reference sequence). In nucleotides, the CDR3 is TGTGCCAGCAGCCAAGTACTCGGAGAGCAGTACTTC. This encodes CASSQVLGEQYF.

This chain links TRBV10-3 with TRBJ2-5, with D uncertain. The length of the CDR3 is 13 residues. The V and J ends lost 0 bases and 5 bases respectively, with 7 bases between them. Germline V gene lookup returns CDR1 ENHRY and CDR2 SYGVKD. The CDR3 nucleotides read TGTGCCATCAGTGAGTCTGCTGACGAGACCCAGTACTTC. It is translated as CAISESADETQYF.

This clonotype has only a few counts. J is TRBJ1-2 and V is TRBV6-1; 7 nucleotides line up with TRBD1. This CDR3 is 14 amino acids long. Unmatched junction bases numbered 7, after V lost 5 bases and J lost 4 bases. Germline lookup yields CDR1 MNHNS and CDR2 SASEGT. This CDR3 reads CASSPAGQFYGYTF. The CDR3 nucleotides read TGTGCCAGCAGTCCCGCGGGACAGTTCTATGGCTACACCTTC.

The CDR3: CASSLYETRSTDTQYF. The CDR3 DNA reads TGTGCCAGCAGCTTATATGAGACCCGTTCCACAGATACGCAGTATTTT. This sequence joins TRBV7-2 and TRBJ2-3; D gene ambiguous. Deletions cut 2 bases from V and 2 bases from J, with 14 bases between. This CDR3 spans 16 amino acids. Germline V CDR1 and CDR2: SGHTA, FQGNSA.

This clonotype showed up just a few times. The V gene is TRBV24-1, the J gene TRBJ2-2; 7 positions agree with TRBD1. V lost 3 bases, J lost 4 bases, and 7 bases stayed unmatched. This CDR3 has 16 amino acids. Germline CDR1 reads KGHDR; CDR2 reads SFDVKD. The CDR3 sequence: CATSDAATGITGELFF. In DNA, the CDR3 is TGTGCCACCAGTGATGCTGCGACAGGGATCACCGGGGAGCTGTTTTTT.

V and J are TRBV20-1 and TRBJ1-2; 7 positions agree with TRBD1. Per germline, CDR1 DFQATT and CDR2 SNEGSKA (reference sequence). With V trimmed by 6 bases and J by 7 bases, 5 bases remained unmatched. The CDR3 extends over 11 amino acids. The DNA of the CDR3 is TGCAGTGCCCGAAGGACAGGTGGCTACACCTTC. This translates into CSARRTGGYTF.

This clonotype showed up many times. V and J are TRBV4-1 and TRBJ2-3; 8 bases align to TRBD2. Looked up from germline, CDR1 is MGHRA and CDR2 is YSYEKL. This CDR3 has 17 residues. Trimming at V came to 0 bases and at J to 5 bases, leaving 10 bases not matched to a gene. CDR3 sequence reads: CASSQDPLGGGLDTQYF. CDR3 coding DNA: TGCGCCAGCAGCCAAGACCCTCTCGGCGGGGGGTTAGATACGCAGTATTTT.